A selection of T cell receptor beta chains follows, all from one sample in a study of blood T cell repertoires in COVID-19. TCRdb's table, derived via immunoSEQ multiplex PCR, lists solely in-frame clones and lacks some. Altogether fewer than 300,000 clones are present, nearly 90% being singletons, with the ten largest covering roughly 0.8%. Sample: peripheral blood. These receptors were taken from a woman in her 30s with acute or convalescent COVID-19. Each CDR3 is given with its conserved first and last residue. D genes are given only for firm matches. The listing skips clone size in some rows; elsewhere it reads once, few, many or a size class.

TRBV27	TRBD2	-	TRBJ2-7	CASSLSGGTYEQYF	TGTGCCAGCAGTTTATCCGGGGGGACCTACGAGCAGTACTTC
TRBV7-2	TRBD2	few	TRBJ2-2	CASSFTSGTGELFF	TGTGCCAGCAGCTTTACTAGCGGCACCGGGGAGCTGTTTTTT
TRBV11-2	-	-	TRBJ2-2	CASLETGNTGELFF	TGTGCCAGCTTAGAGACGGGAAACACCGGGGAGCTGTTTTTT
TRBV6-2/TRBV6-3	TRBD2	-	TRBJ2-3	CASSLAGGGADTQYF	TGTGCCAGCAGCTTAGCGGGAGGAGGCGCAGATACGCAGTATTTT
TRBV28	TRBD2	-	TRBJ2-1	CASSSGGVSSYNEQFF	TGTGCCAGCAGCTCGGGGGGGGTCAGCTCCTACAATGAGCAGTTCTTC
TRBV12-5	TRBD1	-	TRBJ1-1	CASGPRDRGGAEAFF	TGTGCTAGTGGCCCCCGGGACAGGGGCGGGGCTGAAGCTTTCTTT
TRBV30	TRBD2	-	TRBJ2-5	CAWSISTRGETQYF	TGTGCCTGGAGTATTAGCACGCGGGGGGAGACCCAGTACTTC
TRBV3-1/TRBV3-2	TRBD1	-	TRBJ1-3	CASSQNTGAGNTIYF	TGTGCCAGCAGCCAAAATACAGGGGCTGGAAACACCATATATTTT
TRBV12-3/TRBV12-4	-	-	TRBJ1-4	CASSFGSDEKLFF	TGTGCCAGCAGTTTCGGGTCCGATGAAAAACTGTTTTTT
TRBV5-1	-	-	TRBJ2-1	CASSRPSANEQFF	TGCGCCAGCAGCCGACCAAGCGCCAATGAGCAGTTCTTC
TRBV5-1	TRBD2	-	TRBJ2-1	CASSRLAGANEQFF	TGCGCCAGCAGCCGACTAGCGGGAGCCAATGAGCAGTTCTTC
TRBV10-1	-	-	TRBJ1-5	CASSDGNQPQHF	TGCGCCAGCAGTGACGGGAATCAGCCCCAGCATTTT
TRBV7-9	TRBD2	-	TRBJ2-1	CASSAGGRPNEQFF	TGTGCCAGCAGCGCGGGGGGGCGGCCCAATGAGCAGTTCTTC
TRBV7-2	-	-	TRBJ2-1	CASSRGSPLTYNEQFF	TGTGCCAGCAGCCGCGGGTCTCCTTTAACCTACAATGAGCAGTTCTTC
TRBV4-3	-	-	TRBJ2-2	CASSQDLGGSHTGELFF	TGCGCCAGCAGCCAAGACCTGGGAGGTTCGCACACCGGGGAGCTGTTTTTT
TRBV4-1	-	-	TRBJ1-4	CASSQDLGALNEKLFF	TGCGCCAGCAGCCAAGATCTGGGGGCTCTTAATGAAAAACTGTTTTTT
TRBV25-1	-	-	TRBJ2-1	CASSREYEQFF	TGTGCCAGCAGTCGGGAGTATGAGCAGTTCTTC
TRBV7-7	TRBD1	-	TRBJ2-3	CASSLGTASTDTQYF	TGTGCTAGCAGCTTGGGGACAGCTAGCACAGATACGCAGTATTTT
TRBV12-2	-	-	TRBJ2-7	CASPRREVSGYEQYF	TGTGCAAGTCCACGGCGGGAGGTTTCGGGGTACGAGCAGTACTTC
TRBV20-1	-	-	TRBJ2-7	CSVGTSYEQYF	TGCAGTGTTGGCACCTCCTACGAGCAGTACTTC
TRBV11-2	-	once	TRBJ1-4	CASRANRARGEKLFF	TGTGCCAGCAGAGCTAACAGGGCGCGAGGGGAAAAACTGTTTTTT
TRBV5-6	-	-	TRBJ1-5	CASSLKPGHPYQPQHF	TGTGCCAGCAGCTTAAAACCGGGACACCCCTATCAGCCCCAGCATTTT
TRBV28	-	-	TRBJ1-5	CASLQGLGNQPQHF	TGTGCCAGTCTCCAGGGCTTGGGCAATCAGCCCCAGCATTTT
TRBV25-1	TRBD2	-	TRBJ2-7	CASSGASGSLYEQYF	TGTGCCAGCAGCGGGGCTAGCGGGAGTCTGTACGAGCAGTACTTC
TRBV29-1	-	-	TRBJ2-7	CSVGQYEQYF	TGCAGCGTGGGACAATACGAGCAGTACTTC
TRBV5-1	TRBD2	-	TRBJ2-2	CASSLIQRVAGVNTGELFF	TGCGCCAGCAGCTTGATCCAACGTGTAGCGGGAGTTAACACCGGGGAGCTGTTTTTT
TRBV21-1	-	once	TRBJ2-7	CASSRGIEQYF	TGTGCCAGCAGTCGAGGGATCGAGCAGTACTTC